The clone carrying this TCR beta chain appeared many times. These data are taken from a study of chronic HIV infection and antiretroviral therapy. The V gene's germline CDR1 is SNHLY and CDR2 FYNNEI. V dropped 7 bases and J dropped 8 bases, with 17 bases sitting between them. This CDR3 region has 14 residues. TCRdb passed the 5' RACE reads through MiXCR, listing each CDR3 protein once. The profile shows approximately 40,000 distinct CDR3 sequences, 7.5% to 9% of them singletons. The origin of this receptor is an adult who had HIV and had not received antiretroviral therapy, or was an uninfected healthy control (not recorded which). The sequenced material came from peripheral blood. The chain is built from TRBV2 and TRBJ2-2, with D maybe TRBD2 (5 bases). The CDR3 protein is CASTLTSSSGELFF. The CDR3 nucleotides read TGTGCCAGCACCCTTACTAGTAGCTCTGGGGAGCTGTTTTTT. Variable domain in full (rest from reference TRBV2 and TRBJ2-2): EPEVTQTPSHQVTQMGQEVILRCVPISNHLYFYWYRQILGQKVEFLVSFYNNEISEKSEIFDDQFSVERPDGSNFTLKIRSTKLEDSAMYFCASTLTSSSGELFFGEGSRLTVL.